This T cell receptor beta chain was retrieved from a study of T cell clonality in common variable immunodeficiency. Sequencing input was equivalent genomic DNA from CVID and controls. The assay was immunoSEQ multiplex PCR, and TCRdb's table has in-frame clones only and misses some. Observed are 40,000 to 60,000 clones, no singletons, with the top ten taking about 1.8%. This clone was recorded many times. Its target is unknown. Coverage ceases 3 residues before the CDR3 finishes, and the germline J gene fills in the end. The CDR3 is made up of 15 amino acids. Germline loops: CDR1 SGHTA, CDR2 FQGNSA. The V segment lost 2 bases and the J segment 7 bases; nucleotides outside the gene matches: 9. Study observations and caveats: Patient heterogeneity in the CVID cohort limited correlations between repertoire features and clinical complications. Shared TCRbeta clones were fewer between CVID subjects than controls. Common variable immunodeficiency TCR beta sequences reportedly had fewer deletions and N-nucleotide insertions.

This chain uses TRBV7-2 with TRBJ1-2; 8 positions agree with TRBD1. The sequence was collected from a person aged 18-70 years in good health. Material for sequencing was peripheral blood mononuclear cells. CDR3 DNA (partial): TGTGCCAGCAGCTTACAGGGGGCGCGTGGGGTTGGC. Its protein product is CASSLQGARGVG. The whole CDR3 reads CASSLQGARGVGYTF.